These T cell receptor beta chains were read from a single sample in a study of T cell responses to AZD1222 COVID-19 vaccine. Generated by immunoSEQ multiplex PCR, the TCRdb table keeps only in-frame clones and is missing some. The sample shows about 150,000 clones, approximately 90% of them seen only once. The input for sequencing was peripheral blood, taken on day 0 of AZD1222 vaccination. Receptor source: an adult in good health. The CDR3 runs from the conserved cysteine through the conserved F or W.

j_call v_call cdr3_aa
TRBJ1-4 TRBV7-9 CASSQLTGGAEKLFF
TRBJ2-3 TRBV5-4 CASSPRTSGYTQYF
TRBJ1-4 TRBV29-1 CSVEKWNEKLFF
TRBJ1-2 TRBV12-3/TRBV12-4 CASSEEQGYGYTF
TRBJ2-5 TRBV13 CASSSGLAETQYF
TRBJ1-1 TRBV27 CASIPDRLNTEAFF
TRBJ1-2 TRBV9 CASSMPGTGGANYGYTF
TRBJ1-4 TRBV5-1 CASREALPGEKLFF
TRBJ1-2 TRBV28 CASRDRDLSYTF
TRBJ2-7 TRBV18 CASLPYIINGEQYF
TRBJ2-7 TRBV6-5 CASSPTGGSSYEQYF
TRBJ2-2 TRBV5-4 CASSSRVTGELFF
TRBJ2-2 TRBV7-2 CASSLGRGPLGGELFF
TRBJ1-5 TRBV28 CASSLKYGIQPQHF
TRBJ1-1 TRBV19 CASSIGLQNTEAFF
TRBJ1-2 TRBV7-9 CASSSDIRGYGYTF
TRBJ2-7 TRBV7-9 CASSLGASGNEQYF
TRBJ2-2 TRBV5-1 CASSLGHINTGELFF
TRBJ1-1 TRBV19 CATRRTGGVPNTEAFF
TRBJ1-5 TRBV19 CASRFVIGYQPQHF
TRBJ1-5 TRBV28 CASNSPGYDNQPQHF
TRBJ1-2 TRBV3-1/TRBV3-2 CASSQEDRGDGYTF
TRBJ1-2 TRBV28 CASSLIGDHGYTF
TRBJ2-5 TRBV19 CASSIRGIETQYF
TRBJ1-1 TRBV7-2 CASSLSVDTEAFF
TRBJ2-2 TRBV6-6 CASSYSKQYTGELFF
TRBJ2-1 TRBV29-1 CSVVSWGRYNEQFF
TRBJ2-3 TRBV29-1 CSVGKTSGPGTQYF
TRBJ1-3 TRBV15 CATSRDKASGNTIYF
TRBJ1-2 TRBV19 CASSIQGATGGYTF
TRBJ1-5 TRBV28 CASRQLDRGLGQPQHF
TRBJ2-5 TRBV6-2/TRBV6-3 CASSYFLDLQETQYF
TRBJ1-2 TRBV10-1 CASSDGDYGYTF